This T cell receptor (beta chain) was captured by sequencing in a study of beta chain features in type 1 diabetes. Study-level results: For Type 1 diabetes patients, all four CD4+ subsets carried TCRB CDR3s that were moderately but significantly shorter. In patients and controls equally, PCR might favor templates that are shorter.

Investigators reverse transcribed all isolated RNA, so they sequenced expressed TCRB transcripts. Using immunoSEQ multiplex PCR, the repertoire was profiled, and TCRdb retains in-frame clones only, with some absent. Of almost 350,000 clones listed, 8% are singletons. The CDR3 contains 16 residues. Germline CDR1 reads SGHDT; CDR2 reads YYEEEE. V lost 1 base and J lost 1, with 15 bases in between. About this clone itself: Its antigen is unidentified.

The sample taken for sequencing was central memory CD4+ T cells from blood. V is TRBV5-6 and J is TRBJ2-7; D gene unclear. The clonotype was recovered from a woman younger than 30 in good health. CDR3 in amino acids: CASSLWSGRTSYEQYF. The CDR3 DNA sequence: TGTGCCAGCAGCTTGTGGTCTGGGCGAACTTCCTACGAGCAGTACTTC.